This T cell receptor beta chain derives from a study of molecular identifiers for immune sequencing clone quantification. Concerning this clonotype: The antigen remains undetermined.

TCRdb re-analysed the PCR reads in MiXCR, keeping a single row per CDR3 protein. The table has 15,000 to 20,000 distinct CDR3 sequences, 20% to 25% seen once. General study findings and limits: Over 99% of CMV-specific effector molecules, but under 1% of naive ones, were in clones above 20 copies. Molecules of identical TCR sharing a barcode could underestimate highly expanded clone sizes.

This CDR3 has 16 amino acids. Germline assignment: CDR1 SGDLS and CDR2 YYNGEE. Trimming cost V 0 bases and J 2 bases; bases outside gene matches: 5. The sequenced sample was naive CD8+ T cells from blood, with Jurkat cell RNA spiked in. As to subset: FACS-sorted CD8+CD4-CCR7+CD45RA+ naive T cells. The receptor was derived from a human donor in good health. Some libraries in this study had Jurkat cell RNA spiked in. This chain joins TRBV9 and TRBJ2-3; 8 nucleotides agree with TRBD1. CDR3 coding DNA: TGTGCCAGCAGCGTAGGTCTTCAGGGGGCCACAGATACGCAGTATTTT. It translates to CASSVGLQGATDTQYF.